This passage covers 11 T cell receptor beta chains from one sample sequenced in a study of shared clonotypes between healthy human individuals (TCRdb year 2020). Library prep was done by the immunoSEQ multiplex PCR assay. This immuneACCESS table, as held by TCRdb, lists in-frame sequences with V and J called but not all clones. Of the missing ones, under half trace to an unresolved V gene in checked studies; the others have no known cause. The sample includes roughly 1 million clones, with about 70% observed a single time. The ten largest make up 1.5% of the sample. Sample: memory CD4+ T cells sorted from blood. Explained via the paper, the cell subset or site label denotes: CD45RA-negative fraction. These receptors all come from a man younger than 30 in good health.

This chain joins TRBV29-1 and TRBJ1-5, with D perhaps TRBD1 (6 bases). The CDR3 is 13 amino acids. Germline V gene sequence: CDR1 SQVTM, CDR2 ANQGSEA. Trimming left V 4 bases short and J 5 bases short, with 12 bases between. CDR3 sequence reads: CSVGGTRDQPQHF. As DNA, the CDR3 is TGCAGCGTTGGGGGGACAAGGGATCAGCCCCAGCATTTT.

The rearrangement uses TRBV30 and TRBJ1-2, with D possibly TRBD1 on 6 matching bases. Trimming left V 0 bases short and J 5 bases short, with 13 bases between. Germline V gene lookup returns CDR1 GTSNPN and CDR2 SVGIG (reference sequence). There are 14 residues in the CDR3. In DNA, the CDR3 is TGTGCCTGGAGTGTATCGACAGGCCGGTATGGCTACACCTTC. Translation: CAWSVSTGRYGYTF.

This clone was recorded a few times. This chain uses TRBV5-1 with TRBJ1-2, with 9 bases fitting TRBD1. Germline V gives CDR1 SGHRS, CDR2 YFSETQ. Losses at the gene ends were 4 bases for V and 3 bases for J; bases not matched to a gene: 19. This CDR3 has 19 residues. The CDR3 coding sequence is TGCGCCAGCAGCAAAGACGATAACAGGGGGCTCTTTCGGCACTATGGCTACACCTTC. It codes for CASSKDDNRGLFRHYGYTF.

V usage is TRBV2 and J usage is TRBJ1-6; 9 bases map to TRBD1. J gave up 6 bases and V 0 bases, and 3 bases lay outside the gene matches. From germline, CDR1 is SNHLY and CDR2 FYNNEI. The CDR3 has 16 amino acids. The CDR3 here is CASSEAGTGSNSPLHF. The CDR3 DNA follows: TGTGCCAGCAGTGAAGCTGGGACAGGGTCTAATTCACCCCTCCACTTT.

This chain connects TRBV6-5 to TRBJ2-2, with 7 nucleotides matching TRBD1. The CDR3 loop spans 15 amino acids. Trimming removed 2 bases from V and 7 bases from J; junction bases left unmatched: 7. Germline assignment: CDR1 MNHEY and CDR2 SVGAGI. The CDR3 loop is CASSYPGTADGELFF. The CDR3 bases are TGTGCCAGCAGTTACCCGGGGACAGCAGACGGGGAGCTGTTTTTT.

The gene calls are TRBV5-6 and TRBJ1-3; D is unresolved. Per germline, CDR1 SGHDT and CDR2 YYEEEE. The CDR3 sequence is 13 residues long. Deletions cut 10 bases from V and 3 bases from J, with 14 bases between. CDR3 DNA: TGTGCCGCCCGGCCTCCCAGTGGAAACACCATATATTTT. It encodes CAARPPSGNTIYF.

The chain recombines TRBV4-1 with TRBJ1-6; D is perhaps TRBD1 (5 bases). The CDR3 extends over 18 amino acids. V lost 3 bases and J 7 bases, leaving 22 bases between the germline ends. Germline V CDR1 and CDR2: MGHRA, YSYEKL. The CDR3 DNA sequence: TGCGCCAGCAGCCAGGCCGAACCGGGACGCAACGTAAATTCACCCCTCCACTTT. Translated: CASSQAEPGRNVNSPLHF.

The chain employs TRBV28 and TRBJ2-7; no reliable D call. Germline V lookup: CDR1 MDHEN, CDR2 SYDVKM. Deletions cut 3 bases from V and 6 bases from J, with 9 bases between. CDR3 size: 12 residues. The CDR3 DNA is TGTGCCAGCAGTTTCAGGAACCGCGAGCAGTACTTC. It yields the protein CASSFRNREQYF.

This clone has a handful of counts. The CDR3 here is CASSLFQGAYNEQFF. The CDR3 DNA sequence: TGTGCCAGCAGCTTATTTCAGGGCGCCTACAATGAGCAGTTCTTC. This chain joins TRBV11-2 and TRBJ2-1; the D gene is possibly TRBD1 (5 bases). CDR3 length: 15 residues. Germline CDR1 reads SGHAT; CDR2 reads FQNNGV. Trimming took 2 bases from V and 2 from J, leaving 10 bases between them.

The V call is TRBV19, the J call TRBJ1-5; D unclear. Germline-derived CDR1 and CDR2 are LNHDA and SQIVND (reference sequence). The CDR3 length is 13 residues. Trimming stripped 5 bases from V and 5 bases from J, with 10 bases between. In DNA form, the CDR3 reads TGTGCCAGTAGTCGAGGTTATCATCAGCCCCAGCATTTT. It encodes CASSRGYHQPQHF.

In this sample, this clone turned up a few times. V gene TRBV18 combines with J gene TRBJ2-7; 8 positions match TRBD1. The germline CDR1 and CDR2 sequences are KGHSH and LQKENI. The J segment lost 3 bases and the V segment lost 2 bases, leaving 3 bases of the junction unmatched. The CDR3 is 14 amino acids. CDR3 nucleotides: TGTGCCAGCTCACCATTAGGACAGGGCTACGAGCAGTACTTC. The encoded protein is CASSPLGQGYEQYF.